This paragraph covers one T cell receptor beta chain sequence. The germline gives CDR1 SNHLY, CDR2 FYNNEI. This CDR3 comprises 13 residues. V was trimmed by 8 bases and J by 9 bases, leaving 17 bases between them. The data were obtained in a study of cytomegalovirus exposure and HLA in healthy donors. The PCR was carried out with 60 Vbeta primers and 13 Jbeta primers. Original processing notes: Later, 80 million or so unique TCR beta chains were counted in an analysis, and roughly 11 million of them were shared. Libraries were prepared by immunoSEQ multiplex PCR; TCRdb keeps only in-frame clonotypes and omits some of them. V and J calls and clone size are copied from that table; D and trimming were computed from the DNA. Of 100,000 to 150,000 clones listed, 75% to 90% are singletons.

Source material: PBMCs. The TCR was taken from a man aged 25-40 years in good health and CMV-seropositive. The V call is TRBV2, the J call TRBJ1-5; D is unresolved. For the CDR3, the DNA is TGTGCCAGCGGGCAGGAGGTCGAGCGGCCCCAGCATTTT. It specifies CASGQEVERPQHF.